This T cell receptor beta chain appears in the sequencing data of a study of memory CD4+ T cells and cytomegalovirus serostatus. Whole-study results and caveats: A US-trained random forest predicted CMV serostatus with median AUC around 0.9. The CMV-associated TCR signature appears largely within the CD4+ memory repertoire.

Single viable CD3+CD4+CD8-CD45RO+ cells were sorted as the memory CD4+ T cells. After thawing, CD4+ T cells were positively selected. Per the authors' pipeline: Out-of-frame sequences were removed, leaving a few million distinct TCRbeta sequences. This table comes from immunoSEQ multiplex PCR, and its TCRdb copy is limited to in-frame clones, with some not included. That table gives V, J and clone size, and the DNA gave D and trimming. The table shows roughly 53,000 clones, with around 81% occurring only once. This clone has just a few counts. Its cognate antigen is unknown. V dropped 7 bases and J dropped 5; count of bases not matched to a gene: 2. The V gene's germline CDR1 is DFQATT and CDR2 SNEGSKA (reference sequence). The CDR3 runs to 11 residues.

The receptor was derived from an adult in good health and CMV-seronegative. Specimen: memory CD4+ T cells from blood. The chain uses TRBV20-1 and TRBJ2-3; TRBD2 matches at 8 bases. In DNA, the CDR3 is TGCAGTGGTACTAGCGGAGATACGCAGTATTTT. Residues: CSGTSGDTQYF.